This T cell receptor (beta chain) was found in a study of a mutant IDH1 vaccine in newly diagnosed glioma. Study background: Earlier therapy was either radiotherapy, temozolomide, or both, and most got both.

The table lists this clone with a few counts. The antigen remains unidentified. V lost 0 bases and J 9 bases, leaving 9 bases between the germline ends. Germline CDR1 and CDR2: LGHNA and YNFKEQ. The CDR3 runs 14 residues. Time point meaning: week 35, safety follow-up. Every vaccine dose comprised 300 ug of mutant IDH1 20-mer peptide plus topical imiquimod. Data came from immunoSEQ multiplex PCR; TCRdb stores just in-frame clones and leaves some out. The profile shows roughly 51,000 clones, around 85% of them singletons. The specimen comprised PBMCs, sampled from a glioma patient whose treatment included an IDH1 peptide vaccine. This sequence joins TRBV4-2 and TRBJ1-6; D remains ambiguous. This TCR derives from a man aged 40-49 years with glioma. CDR3: CASSQDPRSSPLHF. Here the CDR3 DNA reads TGTGCCAGCAGCCAAGATCCAAGGAGTTCACCCCTCCACTTT.